This is a list of T cell receptor beta chains from one sample in a study of blood T cell repertoires in COVID-19. Repertoires were generated with immunoSEQ multiplex PCR, while TCRdb's copy carries only in-frame clones and drops some. The table has around 220,000 clones, around 84% seen once. The sequenced sample was peripheral blood. These receptors came from a man aged 45-65 years with acute or convalescent COVID-19. The conserved cysteine and the conserved F or W are not part of the CDR3 here. Each record gives: clone size, V gene, CDR3 protein. Only part of the rows carry a size: once, few, many, or a class if the clone is expanded.

>NA|TRBV3-1/TRBV3-2
ASSSDRGPYGYT
>NA|TRBV19
ASRSGDIYNEQF
>once|TRBV18
ASSLRGPSADTQY
>NA|TRBV7-2
ASSSRQGRNTEAF
>NA|TRBV18
ASSRDREIEAF
>NA|TRBV27
ASKDRGLNGELF
>NA|TRBV9
ASSVDSGSGGTEAF
>NA|TRBV27
ASSLSGDSIRYGYT
>NA|TRBV5-1
ASSWGGTANSPLH
>NA|TRBV2
ASSPGQVNYNSPLH
>NA|TRBV18
ASSVKQGASGEQY
>NA|TRBV6-5
ASGGEVPNTEAF
>few|TRBV3-1/TRBV3-2
ASSIRQGSGGYT
>NA|TRBV21-1
ASRPRTGYNEQF
>once|TRBV10-1
ASSESAGMNTEAF
>NA|TRBV3-1/TRBV3-2
ASRDTFYNEQF
>NA|TRBV7-2
ASSPRQGANEKLF
>NA|TRBV30
AWTGSYTEAF
>NA|TRBV4-1
ASSQDSSGGTDTQY
>NA|TRBV10-3
AISDNRGPDEAF
>once|TRBV12-3/TRBV12-4
ASSISLGNTIY
>NA|TRBV5-1
ASSQRGAPNEQF
>NA|TRBV6-5
ASSYSSLEKLF
>NA|TRBV30
AWSGGQGHEKLF
>NA|TRBV2
ASSTPLRSRGGGGNEQF
>NA|TRBV6-4
ASSDSHGRGYNEQF